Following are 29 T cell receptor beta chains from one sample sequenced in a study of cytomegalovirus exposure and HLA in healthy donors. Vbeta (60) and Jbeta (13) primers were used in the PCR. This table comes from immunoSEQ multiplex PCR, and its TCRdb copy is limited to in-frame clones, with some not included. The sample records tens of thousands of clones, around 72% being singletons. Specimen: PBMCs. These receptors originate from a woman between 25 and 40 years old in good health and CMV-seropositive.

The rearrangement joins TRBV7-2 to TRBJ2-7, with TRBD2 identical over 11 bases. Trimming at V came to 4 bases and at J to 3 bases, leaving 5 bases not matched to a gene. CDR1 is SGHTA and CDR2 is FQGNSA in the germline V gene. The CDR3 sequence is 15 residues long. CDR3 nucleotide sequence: TGTGCCAGCAGCTCGAGGGGGACTAGCGGCTACGAGCAGTACTTC. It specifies CASSSRGTSGYEQYF.

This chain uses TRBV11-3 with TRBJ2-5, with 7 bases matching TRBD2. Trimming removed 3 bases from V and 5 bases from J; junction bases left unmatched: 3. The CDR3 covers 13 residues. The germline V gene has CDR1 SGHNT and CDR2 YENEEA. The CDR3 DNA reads TGTGCCAGCAGCTTCGAGGGAGGGGAGACCCAGTACTTC. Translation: CASSFEGGETQYF.

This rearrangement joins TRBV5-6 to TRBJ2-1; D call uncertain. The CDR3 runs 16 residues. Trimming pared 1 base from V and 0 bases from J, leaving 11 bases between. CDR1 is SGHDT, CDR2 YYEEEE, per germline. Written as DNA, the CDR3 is TGTGCCAGCAGCTTGTCCCGTCGGTTCTCCTACAATGAGCAGTTCTTC. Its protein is CASSLSRRFSYNEQFF.

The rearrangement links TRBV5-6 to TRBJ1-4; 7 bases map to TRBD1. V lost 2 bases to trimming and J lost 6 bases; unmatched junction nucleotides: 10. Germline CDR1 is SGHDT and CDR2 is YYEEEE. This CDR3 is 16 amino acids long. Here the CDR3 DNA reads TGTGCCAGCAGCTTTTACCAAGGGGGCGGTTATGAAAAACTGTTTTTT. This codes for CASSFYQGGGYEKLFF. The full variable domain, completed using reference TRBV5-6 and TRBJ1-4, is DAGVTQSPTHLIKTRGQQVTLRCSPKSGHDTVSWYQQALGQGPQFIFQYYEEEERQRGNFPDRFSGHQFPNYSSELNVNALLLGDSALYLCASSFYQGGGYEKLFFGSGTQLSVL.

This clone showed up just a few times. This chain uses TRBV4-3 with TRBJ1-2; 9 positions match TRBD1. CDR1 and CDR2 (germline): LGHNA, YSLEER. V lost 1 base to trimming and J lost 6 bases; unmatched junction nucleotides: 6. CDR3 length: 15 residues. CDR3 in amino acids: CASSQAGGTGNGYTF. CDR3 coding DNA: TGCGCCAGCAGCCAAGCGGGGGGGACAGGGAATGGCTACACCTTC.

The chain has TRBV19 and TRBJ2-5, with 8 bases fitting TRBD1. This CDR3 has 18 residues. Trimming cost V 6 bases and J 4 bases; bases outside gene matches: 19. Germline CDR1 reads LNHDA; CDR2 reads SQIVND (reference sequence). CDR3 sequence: CASSKLPGTGGVRETQYF. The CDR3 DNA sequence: TGTGCCAGTAGCAAATTACCCGGGACAGGTGGGGTCAGAGAGACCCAGTACTTC.

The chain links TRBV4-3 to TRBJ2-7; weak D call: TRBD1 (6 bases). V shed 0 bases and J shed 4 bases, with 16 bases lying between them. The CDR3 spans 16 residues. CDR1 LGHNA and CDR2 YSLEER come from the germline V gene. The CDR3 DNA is TGCGCCAGCAGCCAAGAGTCAGGGGCGCGTTATTACGAGCAGTACTTC. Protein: CASSQESGARYYEQYF.

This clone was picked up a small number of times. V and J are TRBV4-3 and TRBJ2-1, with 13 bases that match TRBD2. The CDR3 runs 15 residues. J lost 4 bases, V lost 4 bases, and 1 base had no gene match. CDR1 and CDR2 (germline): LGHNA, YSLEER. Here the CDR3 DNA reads TGCGCCAGCAGCCGGGGACTAGCGGGGTACAATGAGCAGTTCTTC. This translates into CASSRGLAGYNEQFF.

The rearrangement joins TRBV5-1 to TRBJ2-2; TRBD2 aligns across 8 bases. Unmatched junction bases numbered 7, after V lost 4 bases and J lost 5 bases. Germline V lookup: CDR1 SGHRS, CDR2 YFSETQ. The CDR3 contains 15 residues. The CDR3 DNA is TGCGCCAGCAGCCCCCAGGGCGGGGGGACCGGGGAGCTGTTTTTT. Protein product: CASSPQGGGTGELFF. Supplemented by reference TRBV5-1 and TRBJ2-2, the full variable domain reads KAGVTQTPRYLIKTRGQQVTLSCSPISGHRSVSWYQQTPGQGLQFLFEYFSETQRNKGNFPGRFSGRQFSNSRSEMNVSTLELGDSALYLCASSPQGGGTGELFFGEGSRLTVL.

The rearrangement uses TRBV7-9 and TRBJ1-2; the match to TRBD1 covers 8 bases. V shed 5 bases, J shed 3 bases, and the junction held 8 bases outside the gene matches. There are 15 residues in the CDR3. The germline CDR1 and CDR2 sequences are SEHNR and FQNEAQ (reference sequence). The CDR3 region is CASSLQGARYYGYTF. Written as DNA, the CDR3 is TGTGCCAGCAGCCTCCAGGGGGCGCGATACTATGGCTACACCTTC.

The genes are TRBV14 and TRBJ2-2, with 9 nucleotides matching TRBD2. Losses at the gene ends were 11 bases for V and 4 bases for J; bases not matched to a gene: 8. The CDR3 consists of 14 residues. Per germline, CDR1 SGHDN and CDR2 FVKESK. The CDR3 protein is CASGAGGVTGELFF. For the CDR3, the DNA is TGTGCCTCAGGGGCGGGGGGGGTCACCGGGGAGCTGTTTTTT. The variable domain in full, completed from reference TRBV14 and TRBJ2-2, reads EAGVTQFPSHSVIEKGQTVTLRCDPISGHDNLYWYRRVMGKEIKFLLHFVKESKQDESGMPNNRFLAERTGGTYSTLKVQPAELEDSGVYFCASGAGGVTGELFFGEGSRLTVL.

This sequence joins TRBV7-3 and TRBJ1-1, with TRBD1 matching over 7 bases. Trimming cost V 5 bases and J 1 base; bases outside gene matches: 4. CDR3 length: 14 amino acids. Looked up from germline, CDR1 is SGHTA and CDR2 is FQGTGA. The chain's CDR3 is CASSQGVANTEAFF. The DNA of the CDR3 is TGTGCCAGCAGCCAGGGGGTGGCGAACACTGAAGCTTTCTTT.

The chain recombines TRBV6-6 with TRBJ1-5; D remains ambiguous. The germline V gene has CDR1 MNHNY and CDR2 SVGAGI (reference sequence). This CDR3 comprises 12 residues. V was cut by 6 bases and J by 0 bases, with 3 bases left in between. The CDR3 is CASRYSNQPQHF. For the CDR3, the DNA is TGTGCCAGCAGGTATAGCAATCAGCCCCAGCATTTT.

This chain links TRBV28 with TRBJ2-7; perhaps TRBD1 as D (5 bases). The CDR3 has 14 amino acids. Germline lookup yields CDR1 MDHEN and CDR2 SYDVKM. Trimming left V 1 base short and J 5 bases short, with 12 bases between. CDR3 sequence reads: CASSLFVLGHEQYF. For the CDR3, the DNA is TGTGCCAGCAGTTTATTCGTATTGGGGCACGAGCAGTACTTC.

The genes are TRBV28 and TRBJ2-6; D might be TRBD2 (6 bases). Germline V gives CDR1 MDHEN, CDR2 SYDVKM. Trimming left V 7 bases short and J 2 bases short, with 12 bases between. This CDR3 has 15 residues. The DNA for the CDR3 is TGTGCCAGCACCTTAGGAGGGGCTGGGGCCAACGTCCTGACTTTC. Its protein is CASTLGGAGANVLTF.

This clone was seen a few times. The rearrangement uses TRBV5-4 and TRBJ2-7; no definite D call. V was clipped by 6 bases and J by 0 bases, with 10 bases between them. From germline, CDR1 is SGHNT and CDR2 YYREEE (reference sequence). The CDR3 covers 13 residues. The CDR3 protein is CASNPQNSYEQYF. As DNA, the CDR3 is TGTGCCAGCAACCCACAGAACTCCTACGAGCAGTACTTC.

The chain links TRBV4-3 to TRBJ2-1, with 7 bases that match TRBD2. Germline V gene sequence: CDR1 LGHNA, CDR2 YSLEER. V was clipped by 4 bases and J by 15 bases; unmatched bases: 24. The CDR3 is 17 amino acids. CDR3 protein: CASSRRNGWAGVSYLFF. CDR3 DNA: TGCGCCAGCAGCCGCCGAAATGGATGGGCGGGAGTTTCTTATTTGTTCTTC.

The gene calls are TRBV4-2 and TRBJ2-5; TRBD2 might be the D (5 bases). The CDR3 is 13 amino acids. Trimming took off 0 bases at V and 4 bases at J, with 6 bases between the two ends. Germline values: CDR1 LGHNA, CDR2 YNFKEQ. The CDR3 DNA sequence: TGTGCCAGCAGCCAAGAGCGGGTAGAGACCCAGTACTTC. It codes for CASSQERVETQYF.

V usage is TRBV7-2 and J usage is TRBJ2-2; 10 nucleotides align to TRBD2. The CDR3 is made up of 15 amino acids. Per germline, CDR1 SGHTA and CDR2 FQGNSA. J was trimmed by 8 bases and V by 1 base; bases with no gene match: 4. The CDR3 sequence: CASSLVPSGRGELFF. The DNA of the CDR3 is TGTGCCAGCAGCTTAGTGCCTAGCGGGAGAGGGGAGCTGTTTTTT.

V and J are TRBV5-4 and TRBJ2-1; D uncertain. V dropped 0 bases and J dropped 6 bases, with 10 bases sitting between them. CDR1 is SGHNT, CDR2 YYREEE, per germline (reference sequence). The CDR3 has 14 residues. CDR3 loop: CASSLEVSSNEQFF. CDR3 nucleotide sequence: TGTGCCAGCAGCTTGGAGGTTAGCTCCAATGAGCAGTTCTTC. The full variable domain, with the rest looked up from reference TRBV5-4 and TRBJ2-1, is ETGVTQSPTHLIKTRGQQVTLRCSSQSGHNTVSWYQQALGQGPQFIFQYYREEENGRGNFPPRFSGLQFPNYSSELNVNALELDDSALYLCASSLEVSSNEQFFGPGTRLTVL.

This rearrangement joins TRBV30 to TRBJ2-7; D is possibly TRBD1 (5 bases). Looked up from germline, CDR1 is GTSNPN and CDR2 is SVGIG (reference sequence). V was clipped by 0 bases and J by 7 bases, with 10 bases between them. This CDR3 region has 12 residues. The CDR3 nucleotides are TGTGCCTGGAGTGTACCCCCAGGGGAGCAGTACTTC. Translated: CAWSVPPGEQYF. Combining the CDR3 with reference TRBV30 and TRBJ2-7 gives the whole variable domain SQTIHQWPATLVQPVGSPLSLECTVEGTSNPNLYWYRQAAGRGLQLLFYSVGIGQISSEVPQNLSASRPQDRQFILSSKKLLLSDSGFYLCAWSVPPGEQYFGPGTRLTVT.

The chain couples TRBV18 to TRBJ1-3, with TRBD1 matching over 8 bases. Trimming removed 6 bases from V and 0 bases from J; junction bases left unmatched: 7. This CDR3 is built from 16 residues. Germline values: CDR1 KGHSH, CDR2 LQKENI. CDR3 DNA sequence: TGTGCCAGCTCCCGACAGGGGACGAGCTCTGGAAACACCATATATTTT. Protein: CASSRQGTSSGNTIYF.

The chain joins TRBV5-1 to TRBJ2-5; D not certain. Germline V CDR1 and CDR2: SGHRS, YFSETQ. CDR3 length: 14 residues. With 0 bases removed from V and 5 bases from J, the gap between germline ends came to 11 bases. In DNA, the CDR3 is TGCGCCAGCAGCTTGGAATTAGTCGGGGAGACCCAGTACTTC. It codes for CASSLELVGETQYF.

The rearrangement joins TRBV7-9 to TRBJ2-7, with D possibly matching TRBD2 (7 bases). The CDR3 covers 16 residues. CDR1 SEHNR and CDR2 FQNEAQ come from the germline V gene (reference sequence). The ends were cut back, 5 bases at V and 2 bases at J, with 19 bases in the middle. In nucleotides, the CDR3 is TGTGCCAGCAGCCAGATCCGGGGGGCTCGAACCTACGAGCAGTACTTC. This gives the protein CASSQIRGARTYEQYF.

CDR3 in DNA: TGTGCCAGCAGTTTCAGTCTTTGCGAGCAGTACTTC. Translation gives CASSFSLCEQYF. The V gene is TRBV28, the J gene TRBJ2-7; no definite D call. The CDR3 consists of 12 residues. Germline V lookup: CDR1 MDHEN, CDR2 SYDVKM. V lost 3 bases and J lost 6, with 9 bases in between.

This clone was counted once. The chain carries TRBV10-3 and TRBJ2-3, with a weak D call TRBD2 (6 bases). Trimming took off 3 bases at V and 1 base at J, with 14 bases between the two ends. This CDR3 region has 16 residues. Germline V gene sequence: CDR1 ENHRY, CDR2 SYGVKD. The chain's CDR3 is CAISEGRRDRTDTQYF. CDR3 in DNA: TGTGCCATCAGTGAAGGCCGGCGGGACCGCACAGATACGCAGTATTTT.

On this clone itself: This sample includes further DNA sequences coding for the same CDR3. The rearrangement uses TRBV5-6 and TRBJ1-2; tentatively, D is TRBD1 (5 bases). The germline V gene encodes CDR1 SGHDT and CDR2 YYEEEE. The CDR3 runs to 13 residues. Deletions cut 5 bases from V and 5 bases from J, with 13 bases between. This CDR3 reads CASSRGTGYGYTF. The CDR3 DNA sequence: TGTGCCAGCAGTCGGGGGACCGGGTATGGCTACACCTTC.

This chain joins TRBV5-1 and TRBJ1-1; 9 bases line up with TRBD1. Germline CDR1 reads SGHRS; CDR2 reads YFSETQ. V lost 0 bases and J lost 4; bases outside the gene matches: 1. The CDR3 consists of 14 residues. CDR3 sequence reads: CASSLGQGGTEAFF. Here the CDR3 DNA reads TGCGCCAGCAGCTTGGGACAGGGGGGCACTGAAGCTTTCTTT.

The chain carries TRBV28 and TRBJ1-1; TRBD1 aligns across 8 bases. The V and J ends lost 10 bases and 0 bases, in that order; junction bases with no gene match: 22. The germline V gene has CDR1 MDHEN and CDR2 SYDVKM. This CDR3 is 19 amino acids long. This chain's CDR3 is CATAVFHLLQGEVNTEAFF. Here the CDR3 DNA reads TGTGCCACCGCTGTCTTCCATCTCCTACAGGGGGAAGTGAACACTGAAGCTTTCTTT.